These T cell receptor beta chains were read from a single sample in a study of blood T cell repertoires in COVID-19. Profiling relied on immunoSEQ multiplex PCR, and the TCRdb table lists in-frame clones only, not all of them. The sample contains 200,000 to 250,000 clones, under 90% of which appear only once. The source material was peripheral blood. Receptor source: a man in his fifties with acute or convalescent COVID-19. CDR3s include the opening cysteine and the closing phenylalanine or tryptophan. A D gene is named only where the DNA matches it firmly. The size entry is marked missing in some rows and otherwise reads once, few, many or a size class.

J | size | D | V | CDR3 | DNA
TRBJ1-5 | few | TRBD1 | TRBV19 | CASSLGQGGNQPQHF | TGTGCCAGTAGCCTAGGACAGGGTGGTAATCAGCCCCAGCATTTT
TRBJ2-7 | few | TRBD1 | TRBV18 | CASSPGDSPAYEQYF | TGTGCCAGCTCACCTGGGGACAGTCCTGCCTACGAGCAGTACTTC
TRBJ2-6 | - | - | TRBV3-1/TRBV3-2 | CASSYSGANVLTF | TGTGCCAGCAGCTATTCTGGGGCCAACGTCCTGACTTTC
TRBJ1-6 | - | - | TRBV10-2 | CASKDPRAPLHF | TGCGCCAGCAAGGACCCCAGGGCACCCCTCCACTTT
TRBJ1-5 | - | - | TRBV6-5 | CASRLTWRDQPQHF | TGTGCCAGCAGGCTAACATGGAGGGATCAGCCCCAGCATTTT
TRBJ1-1 | - | TRBD1 | TRBV27 | CASTQGTGGGNTEAFF | TGTGCCAGCACCCAGGGAACAGGGGGAGGGAACACTGAAGCTTTCTTT
TRBJ2-7 | - | - | TRBV4-1 | CASSQVRQGWVEQYF | TGCGCCAGCAGCCAAGTCCGGCAGGGGTGGGTCGAGCAGTACTTC
TRBJ1-2 | - | TRBD1 | TRBV5-6 | CASSLLRQGNNYGYTF | TGTGCCAGCAGCTTGTTGAGACAGGGTAACAACTATGGCTACACCTTC
TRBJ1-3 | - | - | TRBV6-5 | CASRTGTGNTIYF | TGTGCCAGCAGGACAGGAACTGGAAACACCATATATTTT
TRBJ2-1 | - | TRBD2 | TRBV3-1/TRBV3-2 | CASSRGSSGTYNEQFF | TGTGCCAGCAGCCGAGGTTCTAGCGGTACCTACAATGAGCAGTTCTTC
TRBJ1-2 | - | - | TRBV12-3/TRBV12-4 | CASSLNTYGYTF | TGTGCCAGCAGTTTAAACACCTATGGCTACACCTTC
TRBJ1-2 | - | - | TRBV28 | CASSGPEGQRFYGYTF | TGTGCCAGCAGTGGGCCCGAGGGACAAAGATTCTATGGCTACACCTTC
TRBJ2-7 | - | - | TRBV10-3 | CAISESRGQYF | TGTGCCATCAGTGAGTCGCGGGGGCAGTACTTC
TRBJ1-5 | - | - | TRBV3-1/TRBV3-2 | CASSQANQPQHF | TGTGCCAGCAGTCAGGCGAATCAGCCCCAGCATTTT
TRBJ1-3 | - | - | TRBV15 | CATSSVLGGNTIYF | TGTGCCACCAGCAGCGTCCTCGGGGGGAACACCATATATTTT
TRBJ1-1 | - | - | TRBV7-9 | CASSLKGETEAFF | TGTGCCAGCAGCTTAAAGGGGGAGACTGAAGCTTTCTTT
TRBJ2-1 | once | TRBD2 | TRBV10-1 | CASSEGGGAYNEQFF | TGCGCCAGCAGTGAAGGCGGGGGGGCCTACAATGAGCAGTTCTTC
TRBJ2-2 | - | TRBD1 | TRBV5-1 | CASSLSTGEVSGELFF | TGCGCCAGCAGCCTTAGTACAGGGGAAGTTTCCGGGGAGCTGTTTTTT
TRBJ1-2 | - | - | TRBV10-1 | CASSEDSNYGYTF | TGCGCCAGCAGTGAAGACAGTAACTATGGCTACACCTTC
TRBJ2-3 | - | - | TRBV6-5 | CASRPEGVRTDTQYF | TGTGCCAGCCGACCAGAGGGGGTGAGAACAGATACGCAGTATTTT
TRBJ1-2 | - | TRBD1 | TRBV29-1 | CSVEGTGGQGYTF | TGCAGCGTTGAAGGTACAGGGGGTCAGGGCTACACCTTC
TRBJ1-2 | - | - | TRBV6-5 | CASSFRTNGYTF | TGTGCCAGCAGTTTTCGGACAAATGGCTACACCTTC
TRBJ2-3 | - | - | TRBV5-6 | CASGTRGTDTQYF | TGTGCCAGCGGGACAAGGGGGACAGATACGCAGTATTTT
TRBJ1-3 | - | - | TRBV19 | CASSPGMSGNTIYF | TGTGCCAGTAGCCCAGGGATGTCTGGAAACACCATATATTTT
TRBJ1-3 | - | - | TRBV5-1 | CASSSSMGGGSGNTIYF | TGCGCCAGCAGCTCGTCCATGGGGGGAGGCTCTGGAAACACCATATATTTT
TRBJ1-3 | - | - | TRBV7-9 | CASRAGTPGNTIYF | TGTGCCAGCAGGGCAGGGACTCCTGGAAACACCATATATTTT
TRBJ1-1 | - | - | TRBV6-5 | CASSYTGADTEAFF | TGTGCCAGCAGTTACACGGGTGCGGACACTGAAGCTTTCTTT
TRBJ1-5 | - | TRBD1 | TRBV19 | CASSARQGDQPQHF | TGTGCCAGTAGTGCCCGACAGGGAGATCAGCCCCAGCATTTT
TRBJ2-1 | - | - | TRBV29-1 | CSYRVQYNEQFF | TGCAGCTACCGGGTCCAGTACAATGAGCAGTTCTTC
TRBJ2-7 | - | TRBD2 | TRBV13 | CASSPGGRGEQYF | TGTGCCAGCTCCCCGGGGGGGCGAGGCGAGCAGTACTTC
TRBJ1-4 | - | - | TRBV27 | CASSLSSGRVREKLFF | TGTGCCAGCAGTTTATCATCGGGCAGGGTACGGGAAAAACTGTTTTTT
TRBJ1-3 | - | TRBD1 | TRBV9 | CASSPGQGSFTGNTIYF | TGTGCCAGCAGCCCGGGACAGGGATCCTTTACTGGAAACACCATATATTTT
TRBJ1-1 | - | TRBD1 | TRBV5-1 | CASSSGTGVGNTEAFF | TGCGCCAGCAGCTCCGGGACAGGCGTCGGGAACACTGAAGCTTTCTTT
TRBJ1-1 | - | - | TRBV5-4 | CASSLGGLGNTEAFF | TGTGCCAGCAGCTTGGGGGGGCTAGGAAACACTGAAGCTTTCTTT
TRBJ2-6 | - | TRBD1 | TRBV4-2 | CASSHASGGAGANVLTF | TGTGCCAGCAGCCATGCTTCAGGGGGCGCTGGGGCCAACGTCCTGACTTTC
TRBJ1-2 | once | - | TRBV5-8 | CASSLEAAGLTGYTF | TGTGCCAGCAGCTTGGAGGCAGCAGGATTGACTGGCTACACCTTC
TRBJ1-5 | - | TRBD1 | TRBV19 | CASNDRGPQQPQHF | TGTGCCAGTAACGACAGGGGTCCGCAGCAGCCCCAGCATTTT
TRBJ2-7 | - | - | TRBV7-9 | CASSLELLEQYF | TGTGCCAGCAGCTTGGAACTACTAGAGCAGTACTTC
TRBJ1-2 | - | - | TRBV9 | CASSVARDLANYGYTF | TGTGCCAGCAGCGTAGCGCGGGACTTAGCTAACTATGGCTACACCTTC
TRBJ2-7 | - | - | TRBV2 | CASSPQGEQYF | TGTGCCAGCAGTCCACAGGGCGAGCAGTACTTC
TRBJ1-4 | - | TRBD1 | TRBV7-9 | CASRGTQGVGEKLFF | TGTGCCAGCAGGGGTACCCAGGGGGTAGGCGAAAAACTGTTTTTT
TRBJ2-1 | - | - | TRBV14 | CASSPRLHSQSRNEQFF | TGTGCCAGCAGCCCCAGGCTCCACTCGCAAAGTCGTAATGAGCAGTTCTTC
TRBJ2-1 | - | TRBD2 | TRBV18 | CASPPGTSGDNEQFF | TGTGCCAGCCCCCCGGGGACTAGCGGCGATAATGAGCAGTTCTTC
TRBJ2-3 | - | TRBD2 | TRBV11-2 | CASSRLAGGSTDTQYF | TGTGCCAGCAGCCGCTTAGCGGGGGGAAGCACAGATACGCAGTATTTT
TRBJ1-3 | few | - | TRBV11-1 | CASSSGSAGNTIYF | TGTGCCAGCAGCTCGGGGTCTGCGGGAAACACCATATATTTT
TRBJ2-1 | once | - | TRBV9 | CASSVVSRGAFNEQFF | TGTGCCAGCAGCGTAGTTTCACGGGGGGCCTTCAATGAGCAGTTCTTC
TRBJ1-2 | - | TRBD1 | TRBV6-6 | CASSPGQGLGYTF | TGTGCCAGCAGTCCGGGACAGGGGCTTGGCTACACCTTC
TRBJ1-3 | - | - | TRBV6-5 | CASRSVGNTIYF | TGTGCCAGCAGATCCGTTGGAAACACCATATATTTT
TRBJ1-5 | few | - | TRBV15 | CATSRAQGRNQPQHF | TGTGCCACCAGCAGGGCACAGGGACGCAATCAGCCCCAGCATTTT
TRBJ2-7 | - | - | TRBV7-2 | CASSFDSSSSYEQYF | TGTGCCAGCAGCTTCGACAGTAGTTCCTCCTACGAGCAGTACTTC
TRBJ2-6 | - | TRBD1 | TRBV18 | CASSPGTGPSSGANVLTF | TGTGCCAGCTCACCAGGGACAGGACCATCCTCTGGGGCCAACGTCCTGACTTTC
TRBJ1-6 | - | - | TRBV4-1 | CASSQDPQVNSPLHF | TGCGCCAGCAGCCAAGATCCCCAGGTTAATTCACCCCTCCACTTT